This passage covers 10 T cell receptor beta chains from one sample sequenced in a study of blood T cell repertoires in COVID-19. Here immunoSEQ multiplex PCR was the method, and the copy in TCRdb shows in-frame clones only, minus some. Found here are just over 90,000 clones, approximately 86% of them singletons; the top ten hold about 17%. The sequenced sample was peripheral blood. Receptor source: a woman over 75 with acute or convalescent COVID-19.

The V call is TRBV24-1, the J call TRBJ2-1, with D tentatively TRBD1 (6 bases). The CDR3 contains 13 residues. Per the germline V gene, CDR1 is KGHDR and CDR2 is SFDVKD. Deletions cut 3 bases from V and 8 bases from J, with 10 bases between. The DNA for the CDR3 is TGTGCCACCAGTGATACAGGGACCTATGAGCAGTTCTTC. Amino acid sequence: CATSDTGTYEQFF.

The genes are TRBV9 and TRBJ1-5, with no clear D. This CDR3 is 13 amino acids long. Germline V CDR1 and CDR2: SGDLS, YYNGEE. V was shortened by 0 bases and J by 7 bases, with 8 bases between the two germline ends. The CDR3 region is CASSVGAAQPQHF. The CDR3 DNA sequence: TGTGCCAGCAGCGTAGGGGCCGCGCAGCCCCAGCATTTT.

CDR3 sequence (DNA): TGTGCCAGCAGCGCAGGACAGGGGGATTTCGATACGCAGTATTTT. It is translated as CASSAGQGDFDTQYF. The chain employs TRBV9 and TRBJ2-3, with 10 bases fitting TRBD1. The junction had 7 bases not matched to a gene; V was cut back by 3 bases and J by 6 bases. CDR3 length equals 15 residues. Germline loops: CDR1 SGDLS, CDR2 YYNGEE.

The chain employs TRBV9 and TRBJ1-4; a weak D match, TRBD1 (5 bases). Germline values: CDR1 SGDLS, CDR2 YYNGEE. The V end was cut by 0 bases, the J end by 2 bases, with 14 bases between. The CDR3 consists of 17 residues. In DNA form, the CDR3 reads TGTGCCAGCAGCGTAGGAGGTCTGGGGGGTACTAATGAAAAACTGTTTTTT. The encoded protein is CASSVGGLGGTNEKLFF.

The rearrangement uses TRBV6-4 and TRBJ2-7, with D unclear. V was shortened by 6 bases and J by 4 bases, with 7 bases between the two germline ends. The germline V gene has CDR1 MRHNA and CDR2 SNTAGT. This CDR3 spans 11 amino acids. CDR3 residues: CASRTRYEQYF. The CDR3 DNA sequence: TGTGCCAGCAGAACTCGGTACGAGCAGTACTTC.

The chain joins TRBV27 to TRBJ2-1; D might be TRBD2 (5 bases). V was trimmed by 5 bases and J by 10 bases, leaving 9 bases between them. Germline V CDR1 and CDR2: MNHEY, SMNVEV (reference sequence). The CDR3 is 11 residues long. For the CDR3, the DNA is TGTGCCAGCAGTGGAGGACGGGAGCAGTTCTTC. It specifies CASSGGREQFF.

The rearrangement joins TRBV28 to TRBJ2-5; D is possibly TRBD1 (5 bases). Per germline, CDR1 MDHEN and CDR2 SYDVKM. Trimming left V 3 bases short and J 4 bases short, with 9 bases between. The CDR3 has 13 residues. The CDR3 DNA sequence: TGTGCCAGCAGTTTGTCGGACACAGAGACCCAGTACTTC. Protein: CASSLSDTETQYF.

This clone was recorded a few times. The CDR3 sequence is CSVAQGSLYGYTF. The CDR3 bases are TGCAGCGTTGCACAGGGGTCCCTCTATGGCTACACCTTC. The chain couples TRBV29-1 to TRBJ1-2; 7 bases fit TRBD1. Unmatched junction bases numbered 6, after V lost 4 bases and J lost 4 bases. CDR3 length equals 13 residues. Looked up from germline, CDR1 is SQVTM and CDR2 is ANQGSEA.

The CDR3 loop is CASSPAGTGVGNTIYF. CDR3 nucleotide sequence: TGTGCCAGCTCCCCCGCCGGGACAGGGGTAGGAAACACCATATATTTT. This chain links TRBV2 with TRBJ1-3; TRBD1 matches 10 bases. The CDR3 has 16 residues. Looked up from germline, CDR1 is SNHLY and CDR2 is FYNNEI. V dropped 8 bases and J dropped 4; count of bases not matched to a gene: 11.

Here the CDR3 reads CASSFTNEKLFF. In DNA form, the CDR3 reads TGTGCCAGCAGCTTCACTAATGAAAAACTGTTTTTT. The chain combines TRBV28 with TRBJ1-4, with D hard to call. The CDR3 has 12 amino acids. CDR1 and CDR2 from the germline V gene are MDHEN and SYDVKM. Between the trimmed V and J ends, which lost 6 bases and 2 bases, there was a span of 4 bases.